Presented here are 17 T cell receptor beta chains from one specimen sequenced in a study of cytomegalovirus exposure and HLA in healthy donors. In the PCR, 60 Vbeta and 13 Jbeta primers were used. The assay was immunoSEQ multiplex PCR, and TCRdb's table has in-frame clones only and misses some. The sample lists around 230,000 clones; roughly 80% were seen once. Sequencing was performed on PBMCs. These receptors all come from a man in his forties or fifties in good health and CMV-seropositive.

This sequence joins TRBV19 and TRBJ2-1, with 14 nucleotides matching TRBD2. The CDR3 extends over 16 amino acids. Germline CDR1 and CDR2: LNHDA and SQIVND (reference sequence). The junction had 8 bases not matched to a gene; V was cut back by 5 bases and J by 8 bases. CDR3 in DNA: TGTGCCAGTAGTGGGGGGACTAGCGGGAGTTCGGATGAGCAGTTCTTC. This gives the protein CASSGGTSGSSDEQFF.

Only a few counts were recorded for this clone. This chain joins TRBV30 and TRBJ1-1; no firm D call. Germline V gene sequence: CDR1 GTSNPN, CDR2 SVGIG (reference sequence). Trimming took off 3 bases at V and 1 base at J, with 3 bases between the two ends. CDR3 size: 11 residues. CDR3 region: CAWRANTEAFF. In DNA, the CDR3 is TGTGCCTGGAGGGCGAACACTGAAGCTTTCTTT.

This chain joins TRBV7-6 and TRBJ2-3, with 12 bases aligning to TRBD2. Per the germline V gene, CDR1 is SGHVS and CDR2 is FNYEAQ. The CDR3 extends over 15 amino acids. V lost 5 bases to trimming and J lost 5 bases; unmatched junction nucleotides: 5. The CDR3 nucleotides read TGTGCCAGCAGCCGACTAGCGGGAGAGGAAGATACGCAGTATTTT. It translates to CASSRLAGEEDTQYF.

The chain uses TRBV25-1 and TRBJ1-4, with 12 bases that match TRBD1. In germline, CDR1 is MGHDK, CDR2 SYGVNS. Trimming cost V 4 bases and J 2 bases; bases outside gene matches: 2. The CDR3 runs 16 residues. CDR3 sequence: CASSGDRGLTNEKLFF. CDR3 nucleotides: TGTGCCAGCAGTGGGGACAGGGGGCTTACTAATGAAAAACTGTTTTTT.

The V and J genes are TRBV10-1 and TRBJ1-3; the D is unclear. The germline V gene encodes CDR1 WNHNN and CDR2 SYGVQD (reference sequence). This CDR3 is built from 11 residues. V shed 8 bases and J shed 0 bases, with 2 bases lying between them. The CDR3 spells CASRSGNTIYF. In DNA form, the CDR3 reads TGCGCCAGCCGCTCTGGAAACACCATATATTTT.

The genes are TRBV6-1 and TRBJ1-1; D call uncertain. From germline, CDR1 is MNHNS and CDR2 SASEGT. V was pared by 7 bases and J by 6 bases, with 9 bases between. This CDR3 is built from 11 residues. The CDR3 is CASNDGAEAFF. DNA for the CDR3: TGTGCCAGCAATGACGGGGCTGAAGCTTTCTTT.

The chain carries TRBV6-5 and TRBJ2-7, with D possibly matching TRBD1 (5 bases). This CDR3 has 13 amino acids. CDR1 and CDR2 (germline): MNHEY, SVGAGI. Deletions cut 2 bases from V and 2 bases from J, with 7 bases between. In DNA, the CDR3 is TGTGCCAGCAGTTACGACAGAACCTACGAGCAGTACTTC. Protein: CASSYDRTYEQYF.

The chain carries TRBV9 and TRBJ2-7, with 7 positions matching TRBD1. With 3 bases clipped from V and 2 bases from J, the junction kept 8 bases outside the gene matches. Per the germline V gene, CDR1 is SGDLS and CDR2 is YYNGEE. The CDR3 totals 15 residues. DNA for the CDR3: TGTGCCAGCAGCGGCGGGCCAGGGACAGCCTACGAGCAGTACTTC. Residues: CASSGGPGTAYEQYF. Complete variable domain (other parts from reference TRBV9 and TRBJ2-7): DSGVTQTPKHLITATGQRVTLRCSPRSGDLSVYWYQQSLDQGLQFLIQYYNGEERAKGNILERFSAQQFPDLHSELNLSSLELGDSALYFCASSGGPGTAYEQYFGPGTRLTVT.

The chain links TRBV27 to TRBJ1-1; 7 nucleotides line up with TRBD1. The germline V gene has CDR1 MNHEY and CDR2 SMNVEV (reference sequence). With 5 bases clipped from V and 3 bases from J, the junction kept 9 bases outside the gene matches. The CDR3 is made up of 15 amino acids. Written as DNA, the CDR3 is TGTGCCAGCAGTCCTTTGACAGGGCCTTACACTGAAGCTTTCTTT. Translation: CASSPLTGPYTEAFF.

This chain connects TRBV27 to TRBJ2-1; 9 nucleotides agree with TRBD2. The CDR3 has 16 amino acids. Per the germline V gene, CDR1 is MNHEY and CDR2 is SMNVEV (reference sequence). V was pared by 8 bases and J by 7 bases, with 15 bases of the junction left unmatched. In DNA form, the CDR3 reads TGTGCCAGCGGGGGGCTAGCGGGAAGGGGGCGGAATGAGCAGTTCTTC. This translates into CASGGLAGRGRNEQFF.

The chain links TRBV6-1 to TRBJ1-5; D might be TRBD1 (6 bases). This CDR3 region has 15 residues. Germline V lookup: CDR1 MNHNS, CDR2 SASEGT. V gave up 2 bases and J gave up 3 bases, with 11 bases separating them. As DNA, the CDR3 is TGTGCCAGCAGTGAACGAGGACAGACCAATCAGCCCCAGCATTTT. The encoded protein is CASSERGQTNQPQHF.

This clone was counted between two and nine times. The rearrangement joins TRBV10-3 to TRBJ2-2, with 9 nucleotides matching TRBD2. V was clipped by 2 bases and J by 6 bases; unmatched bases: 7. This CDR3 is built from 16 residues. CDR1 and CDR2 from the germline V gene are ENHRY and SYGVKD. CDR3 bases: TGTGCCATCAGTGAGACGTTAGCGGGAGAGTCCGGGGAGCTGTTTTTT. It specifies CAISETLAGESGELFF.

DNA of the CDR3: TGTGCCAGCAGCGCCCAGGGTTATGAGCAGTTCTTC. Protein: CASSAQGYEQFF. The chain couples TRBV9 to TRBJ2-1; D is perhaps TRBD1 (5 bases). Germline V CDR1 and CDR2: SGDLS, YYNGEE. V lost 3 bases, J lost 8 bases, and 9 bases lay in between. This CDR3 is built from 12 residues.

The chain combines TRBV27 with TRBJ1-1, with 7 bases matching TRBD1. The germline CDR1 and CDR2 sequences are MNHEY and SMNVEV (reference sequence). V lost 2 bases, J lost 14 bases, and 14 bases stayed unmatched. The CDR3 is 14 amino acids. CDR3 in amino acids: CASSLEGQSPPFFF. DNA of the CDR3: TGTGCCAGCAGTTTAGAGGGACAGTCTCCCCCGTTCTTCTTT.

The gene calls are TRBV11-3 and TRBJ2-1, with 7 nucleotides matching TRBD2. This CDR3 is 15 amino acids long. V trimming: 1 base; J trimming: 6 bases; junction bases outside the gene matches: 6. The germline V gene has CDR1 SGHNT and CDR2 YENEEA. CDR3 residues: CASSLGSGNGNEQFF. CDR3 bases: TGTGCCAGCAGCTTAGGGAGCGGGAACGGCAATGAGCAGTTCTTC.

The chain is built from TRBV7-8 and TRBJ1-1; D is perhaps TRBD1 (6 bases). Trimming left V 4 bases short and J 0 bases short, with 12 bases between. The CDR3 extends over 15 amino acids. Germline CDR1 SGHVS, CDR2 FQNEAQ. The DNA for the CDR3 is TGTGCCAGCAGCTCCCCCAGGGGATTGAACACTGAAGCTTTCTTT. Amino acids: CASSSPRGLNTEAFF.

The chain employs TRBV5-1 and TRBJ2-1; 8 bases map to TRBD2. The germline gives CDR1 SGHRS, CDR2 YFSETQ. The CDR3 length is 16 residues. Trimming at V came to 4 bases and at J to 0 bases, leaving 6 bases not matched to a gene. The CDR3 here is CASSDTSGSSYNEQFF. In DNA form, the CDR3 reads TGCGCCAGCAGCGATACTAGCGGCAGCTCCTACAATGAGCAGTTCTTC.